The entry that follows covers one T cell receptor (beta chain) sequence. Clones were read by immunoSEQ multiplex PCR, and TCRdb kept only the in-frame ones, dropping some. This sample has roughly 400,000 clones; about 83% occur once, and the top ten carry roughly 10%. Germline V gene sequence: CDR1 KGHSH, CDR2 LQKENI. Unmatched junction bases numbered 4, after V lost 4 bases and J lost 2 bases. The CDR3 length is 15 residues. This sample stems from a study of blood T cell repertoires in COVID-19. Residents of under 25 US areas, aged about 18 to 95 years, made up the participants. The specimen was PBMCs or T cells enriched from blood (not recorded which). The J gene is TRBJ2-7, the V gene TRBV18, with 11 bases aligning to TRBD1. This receptor was identified in a woman in her forties or fifties who had recovered from COVID-19. CDR3 DNA sequence: TGTGCCAGCTCACTCGGACAGGGGGCTACCTACGAGCAGTACTTC. This codes for CASSLGQGATYEQYF.